Following are 15 T cell receptor beta chains from one sample sequenced in a study of PD-1 blockade in classical Hodgkin lymphoma. Measured with immunoSEQ multiplex PCR; TCRdb has only the in-frame clones, and not every one. The sample comprises approximately 96,000 clones, 90% to 95% of which are singletons, and approximately 2% rests with the top ten. Time point meaning: cycle 4 day 1 (C4D1), after more than 5 weeks of nivolumab. Patients all relapsed after autologous stem cell transplantation, and there was variation in brentuximab vedotin exposure. Sequencing was performed on peripheral blood mononuclear cells (PBMCs), taken before the fourth cycle of nivolumab. The receptors stem from a human donor with classical Hodgkin lymphoma.

The rearrangement uses TRBV30 and TRBJ1-2; D unresolved. Germline CDR1 GTSNPN, CDR2 SVGIG (reference sequence). With 0 bases removed from V and 8 bases from J, the gap between germline ends came to 16 bases. The CDR3 contains 14 residues. Here the CDR3 DNA reads TGTGCCTGGAGTGTATGGAGCCGCGGCGTCGGCTACACCTTC. Its translation: CAWSVWSRGVGYTF.

The chain employs TRBV11-1 and TRBJ2-7; TRBD1 matches at 7 bases. Per the germline V gene, CDR1 is SGHAT and CDR2 is FQDESV (reference sequence). There are 14 residues in the CDR3. The junction had 1 base not matched to a gene; V was cut back by 0 bases and J by 2 bases. The CDR3 region is CASSLAGTAYEQYF. In nucleotides, the CDR3 is TGTGCCAGCAGCTTAGCCGGGACAGCCTACGAGCAGTACTTC.

This chain uses TRBV6-5 with TRBJ1-2, with D possibly matching TRBD1 (5 bases). Germline V gene lookup returns CDR1 MNHEY and CDR2 SVGAGI. V was clipped by 4 bases and J by 2 bases, with 11 bases between them. The CDR3 length is 14 residues. CDR3 loop: CASSSRVGNYGYTF. The DNA for the CDR3 is TGTGCCAGCAGTTCCAGGGTTGGCAACTATGGCTACACCTTC.

This rearrangement joins TRBV28 to TRBJ2-5; 8 nucleotides line up with TRBD2. CDR3 size: 13 residues. Per the germline V gene, CDR1 is MDHEN and CDR2 is SYDVKM. V was clipped by 8 bases and J by 4 bases; unmatched bases: 6. CDR3 sequence: CASFISGAETQYF. The CDR3 region has the DNA TGTGCCAGCTTCATTAGCGGGGCAGAGACCCAGTACTTC.

The rearrangement links TRBV11-2 to TRBJ2-7; 7 bases line up with TRBD1. Looked up from germline, CDR1 is SGHAT and CDR2 is FQNNGV. V shed 5 bases and J 2 bases; nucleotides not matched to a gene: 9. The length of the CDR3 is 15 residues. The CDR3: CASSGDSDYTYEQYF. CDR3 nucleotide sequence: TGTGCCAGCAGCGGGGACAGCGATTATACCTACGAGCAGTACTTC.

This clone has only one observation. The J gene is TRBJ1-4, the V gene TRBV7-9, with D uncertain. CDR1 is SEHNR and CDR2 is FQNEAQ in the germline V gene (reference sequence). V lost 2 bases and J lost 7, with 14 bases in between. This CDR3 comprises 15 residues. The CDR3 reads CASSLLFSGSEKLFF. CDR3 coding DNA: TGTGCCAGCAGCTTACTTTTTTCGGGTTCTGAAAAACTGTTTTTT.

The chain is built from TRBV19 and TRBJ1-5; TRBD1 matches 8 bases. J gave up 8 bases and V 1 base, and 4 bases lay outside the gene matches. CDR1 is LNHDA, CDR2 SQIVND, per germline (reference sequence). The CDR3 consists of 14 residues. This CDR3 reads CASSIGPGGKPQHF. CDR3 nucleotide sequence: TGTGCCAGTAGTATAGGGCCAGGGGGCAAGCCCCAGCATTTT.

V is TRBV19 and J is TRBJ2-1; TRBD1 agrees at 9 bases. Unmatched junction bases numbered 12, after V lost 5 bases and J lost 4 bases. Per the germline V gene, CDR1 is LNHDA and CDR2 is SQIVND (reference sequence). The CDR3 contains 17 residues. Here the CDR3 reads CASSGTGTGTRYNEQFF. The CDR3 region has the DNA TGTGCCAGTAGTGGCACCGGGACAGGGACAAGGTACAATGAGCAGTTCTTC.

The chain combines TRBV7-9 with TRBJ2-4; 7 positions match TRBD1. This CDR3 has 17 amino acids. Per the germline V gene, CDR1 is SEHNR and CDR2 is FQNEAQ (reference sequence). V dropped 0 bases and J dropped 3; count of bases not matched to a gene: 8. CDR3 in amino acids: CASSLAAQGNSKNIQYF. CDR3 bases: TGTGCCAGCAGCTTAGCGGCACAGGGGAATAGCAAAAACATTCAGTACTTC.

This chain joins TRBV7-2 and TRBJ1-2, with TRBD1 matching 10 bases. CDR3 size: 14 residues. Germline V gives CDR1 SGHTA, CDR2 FQGNSA. The J segment lost 8 bases and the V segment lost 5 bases, leaving 8 bases of the junction unmatched. CDR3 DNA sequence: TGTGCCAGCAGCGCGGGACAGGGGCATGAAGGCTACACCTTC. As protein: CASSAGQGHEGYTF.

V is TRBV15 and J is TRBJ1-1, with 7 positions matching TRBD1. In germline, CDR1 is LNHNV, CDR2 YYDKDF (reference sequence). V trimming: 0 bases; J trimming: 3 bases; junction bases outside the gene matches: 16. The CDR3 consists of 19 residues. This CDR3 is CATSRDYGDQGVGDTEAFF. CDR3 bases: TGTGCCACCAGCAGAGATTACGGCGACCAGGGGGTCGGGGACACTGAAGCTTTCTTT. Filled out from reference TRBV15 and TRBJ1-1, the complete variable domain reads DAMVIQNPRYQVTQFGKPVTLSCSQTLNHNVMYWYQQKSSQAPKLLFHYYDKDFNNEADTPDNFQSRRPNTSFCFLDIRSPGLGDTAMYLCATSRDYGDQGVGDTEAFFGQGTRLTVV.

This clone was seen a few times. The chain combines TRBV6-1 with TRBJ1-2, with D maybe TRBD1 (5 bases). CDR3 length: 13 residues. V was clipped by 2 bases and J by 5 bases, with 9 bases between them. In germline, CDR1 is MNHNS, CDR2 SASEGT. CDR3 residues: CASSEFRVYGYTF. In DNA, the CDR3 is TGTGCCAGCAGTGAATTCAGGGTTTATGGCTACACCTTC.

The rearrangement links TRBV5-1 to TRBJ2-3, with 10 positions matching TRBD2. CDR1 is SGHRS, CDR2 YFSETQ, per germline. V shed 0 bases, J shed 0 bases, and the junction held 4 bases outside the gene matches. The CDR3 has 17 amino acids. The DNA of the CDR3 is TGCGCCAGCAGCTTGGGGACTAGCGGATTGAGCACAGATACGCAGTATTTT. Its translation: CASSLGTSGLSTDTQYF.

The chain links TRBV12-5 to TRBJ2-1, with 11 bases that match TRBD2. Unmatched junction bases numbered 10, after V lost 1 base and J lost 5 bases. The germline V gene has CDR1 LGHNT and CDR2 FRNRAP. The CDR3 totals 18 residues. The CDR3 spells CASGLGDPGLAAHNEQFF. In DNA, the CDR3 is TGTGCTAGTGGTTTGGGGGACCCGGGACTAGCGGCACACAATGAGCAGTTCTTC.

This rearrangement joins TRBV7-9 to TRBJ2-7; D is undetermined. The V gene's germline CDR1 is SEHNR and CDR2 FQNEAQ (reference sequence). V dropped 4 bases and J dropped 1 base, with 11 bases sitting between them. CDR3 length: 14 amino acids. This chain's CDR3 is CASSSLFGSYEQYF. For the CDR3, the DNA is TGTGCCAGCAGCTCCCTTTTTGGGTCCTACGAGCAGTACTTC.